This T cell receptor (beta chain) was recorded in a study of blood T cell repertoires in COVID-19. Study-level background: Sites in the United States, Italy and Spain provided acute and convalescent COVID-19 samples.

This clone was picked up one time. Methods used by the authors: Estimated nucleated cell counts came from reference gene primer amplification. Repertoires were generated with immunoSEQ multiplex PCR, while TCRdb's copy carries only in-frame clones and drops some. The V and J calls and clone size come from that table; D and trimming were worked out from the DNA. Among about 270,000 clones listed, more than 80% were seen once. CDR1 is SGHTA, CDR2 FQGNSA, per germline. With 5 bases removed from V and 3 bases from J, the gap between germline ends came to 14 bases. The CDR3 spans 14 residues. The cohort comprised adults aged roughly 18 to 95 years residing in under 30 US areas. Participants reported their clinical history, and cohort assignment relied on those reports.

The sample consisted of PBMCs or T cells enriched from blood (not recorded which). The chain couples TRBV7-2 to TRBJ2-7, with D perhaps matching TRBD2 (5 bases). The clonotype originates from a woman in her 30s with acute COVID-19. CDR3 loop: CASSEPGYLYEQYF. The CDR3 region has the DNA TGTGCCAGCAGCGAGCCGGGATATCTCTACGAGCAGTACTTC. Based on the CDR3 plus reference TRBV7-2 and TRBJ2-7, the full variable domain is GAGVSQSPSNKVTEKGKDVELRCDPISGHTALYWYRQSLGQGLEFLIYFQGNSAPDKSGLPSDRFSAERTGGSVSTLTIQRTQQEDSAVYLCASSEPGYLYEQYFGPGTRLTVT.